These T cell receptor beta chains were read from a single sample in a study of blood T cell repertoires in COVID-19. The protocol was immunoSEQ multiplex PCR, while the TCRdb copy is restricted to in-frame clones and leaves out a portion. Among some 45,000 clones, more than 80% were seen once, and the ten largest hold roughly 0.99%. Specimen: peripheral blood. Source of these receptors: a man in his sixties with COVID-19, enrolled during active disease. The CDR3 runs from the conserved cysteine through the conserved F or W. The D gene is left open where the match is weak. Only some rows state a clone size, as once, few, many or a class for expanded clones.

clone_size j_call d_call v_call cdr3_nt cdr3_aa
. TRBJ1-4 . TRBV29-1 TGCAGCGCCGGGCCGGGACTCAACGCCGGGGAACTGTTTTTT CSAGPGLNAGELFF
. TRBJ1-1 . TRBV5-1 TGCGCCAGCAGCGGGGCTGCCATGAACACTGAAGCTTTCTTT CASSGAAMNTEAFF
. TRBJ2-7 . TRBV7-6 TGTGCCAGCAGCTTAGGGAGCTATGGTAGCGGCTCCTACGAGCAGTACTTC CASSLGSYGSGSYEQYF
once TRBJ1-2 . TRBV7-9 TGTGCCAGCAGCTTAGAGACACCTGCTAACTATGGCTACACCTTC CASSLETPANYGYTF
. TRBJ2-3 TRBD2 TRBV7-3 TGTGCCAGCAGCTCAAACAGCTGGACTAGCGGGAGCACAGATACGCAGTATTTT CASSSNSWTSGSTDTQYF
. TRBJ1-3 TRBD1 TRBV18 TGTGCCAGCTCACCATCCAGGGGGCAAGCTGGAAACACCATATATTTT CASSPSRGQAGNTIYF
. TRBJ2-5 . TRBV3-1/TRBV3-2 TGTGCCAGCAGCCAAGGTACCCAGGGCGGAGAGACCCAGTACTTC CASSQGTQGGETQYF
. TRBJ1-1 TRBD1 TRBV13 TGTGCCAGCAGTAAGGGCGGAGGACAGGGGGCTCGGAGGACTGAAGCTTTCTTT CASSKGGGQGARRTEAFF
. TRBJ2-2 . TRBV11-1 TGTGCCAGCAGCCCCAGAGCGACCGGGGAGCTGTTTTTT CASSPRATGELFF
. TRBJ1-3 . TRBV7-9 TGTGCCAGCACCCCCCGCGCATCGTTCTCTGGAAACACCATATATTTT CASTPRASFSGNTIYF
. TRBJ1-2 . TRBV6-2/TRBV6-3 TGTGCCAGCAGTTACAAGGTAGCCTATGGCTACACCTTC CASSYKVAYGYTF
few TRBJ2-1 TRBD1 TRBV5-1 TGCGCCAGCAGCTTGGATTCAGGGGGTCTAGGGCAGTTCTTC CASSLDSGGLGQFF
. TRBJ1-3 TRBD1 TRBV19 TGTGCCAGTAGCCGGACAGGGGTTTTTTCCCCCGGAAACACCATATATTTT CASSRTGVFSPGNTIYF
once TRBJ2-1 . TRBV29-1 TGCAGCGTTTCGGTCTACAATGAGCAGTTCTTC CSVSVYNEQFF
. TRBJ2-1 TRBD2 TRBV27 TGTGCCAGCAGGCGAGCGGGACTAGCGGGAGTTAATGAGCAGTTCTTC CASRRAGLAGVNEQFF
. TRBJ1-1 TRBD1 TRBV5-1 TGCGCCAGCAGCTTGAACCCCGGGACAGGGGCCACTGAAGCTTTCTTT CASSLNPGTGATEAFF
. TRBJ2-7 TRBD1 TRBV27 TGTGCCAGCAAGAGGGCCCGACAGGGGGGGCTCTACGAGCAGTACTTC CASKRARQGGLYEQYF
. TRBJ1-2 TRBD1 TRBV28 TGTGCCAGTTACAGGGGCTATGGCTACACCTTC CASYRGYGYTF
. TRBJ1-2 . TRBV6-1 TGTGCCAGCAGTGAAGCTATGGGCCAGGATCCCTATGGCTACACCTTC CASSEAMGQDPYGYTF
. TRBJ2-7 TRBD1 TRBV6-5 TGTGCCAGCAGTCTAACGTGGACAGGGGCCAACGAGCAGTACTTC CASSLTWTGANEQYF
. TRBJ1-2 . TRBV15 TGTGCCACCAGCGCCCGGGACGGGGGGTTTGTTAGTGCCTTC CATSARDGGFVSAF
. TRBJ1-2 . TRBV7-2 TGTGCCAGCAGCCCTGGTTGGGGGGGGACAAGCTATGGCTACACCTTC CASSPGWGGTSYGYTF
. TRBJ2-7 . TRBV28 TGTGCCAGCAGAATGGGGACACGGACCTACGAGCAGTACTTC CASRMGTRTYEQYF
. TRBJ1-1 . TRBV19 TGTGCCAGTAAGGGGCAGGGGCGAAACACTGAAGCTTTCTTT CASKGQGRNTEAFF
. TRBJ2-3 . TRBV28 TGTGCCTTGGGGGGTACTACAGATACGCAGTATTTT CALGGTTDTQYF
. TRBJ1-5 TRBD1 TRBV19 TGTGCCAGTAGCAGGCCGGACAGGGGGCCCAATCAGCCCCAGCATTTT CASSRPDRGPNQPQHF
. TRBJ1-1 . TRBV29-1 TGCAGCGCGCGACAGGCCACCACTGAAGCTTTCTTT CSARQATTEAFF
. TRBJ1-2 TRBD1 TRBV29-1 TGCAGCGATTCGACCGGGACAGGGGGTTTCTACACCTTC CSDSTGTGGFYTF
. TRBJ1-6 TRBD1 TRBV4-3 TGCGCCAGCAGCCAAGATAGACAGGGGAATTCACCCCTCCACTTT CASSQDRQGNSPLHF
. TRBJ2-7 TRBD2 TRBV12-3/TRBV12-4 TGTGCCAGCGGACTAGGAAGTGTCGCGCAGTACTTC CASGLGSVAQYF
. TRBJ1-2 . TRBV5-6 TGTGCCAGCAGCTTGCGGCATCAGGATGGCTACACCTTC CASSLRHQDGYTF
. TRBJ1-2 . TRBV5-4 TGTGCCAGCAGCTTAGAGGGATCGGGCGGCTACACCTTC CASSLEGSGGYTF
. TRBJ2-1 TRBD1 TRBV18 TGTGCCAGCTCACCGGGACAGAAGACCTACAATGAGCAGTTCTTC CASSPGQKTYNEQFF
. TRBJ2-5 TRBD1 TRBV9 TGTGCCAGCAGCGCTCACCCGGGACAGGGGATGGAGACCCAGTACTTC CASSAHPGQGMETQYF
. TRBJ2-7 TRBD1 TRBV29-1 TGCAGCGTTGAAGATAGGGGGCCCGTCTACGAGCAGTACTTC CSVEDRGPVYEQYF
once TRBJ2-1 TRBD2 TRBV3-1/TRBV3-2 TGTGCCAGCAGCCAGTTTCCCAGCGGGAGGGGCAATGAGCAGTTCTTC CASSQFPSGRGNEQFF
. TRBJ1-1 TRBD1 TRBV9 TGTGCCAGCAGCGTAGGACAGGGACCATCTGAAGCTTTCTTT CASSVGQGPSEAFF
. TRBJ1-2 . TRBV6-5 TGTGCCAGCACTCCTCTCGGCACCTTC CASTPLGTF
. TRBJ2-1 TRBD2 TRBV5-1 TGCGCCAGCAGCTTAACTAGCGGGGGGGCAACTGAGCAGTTCTTC CASSLTSGGATEQFF
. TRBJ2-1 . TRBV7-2 TGTGCCAGCAGCTTCCAGGGTTTCAGTAACAATGAGCAGTTCTTC CASSFQGFSNNEQFF
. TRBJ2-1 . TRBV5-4 TGTGCCAGCAGCTTAGATCAGGGAACCTCCTACAATGAGCAGTTCTTC CASSLDQGTSYNEQFF
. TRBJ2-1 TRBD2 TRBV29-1 TGCAGCGTTGTGGGACTAGCGGGAACTTTCAATGAGCAGTTCTTC CSVVGLAGTFNEQFF
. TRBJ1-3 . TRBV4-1 TGCGCCAGCAGCCAAGATTCTCAGGGTGCCATCTCTGGAAACACCATATATTTT CASSQDSQGAISGNTIYF
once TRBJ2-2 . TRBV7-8 TGTGCCAGCAGCTTAGAAGCCCCCGGAAGGAGGAACACCGGGGAGCTGTTTTTT CASSLEAPGRRNTGELFF
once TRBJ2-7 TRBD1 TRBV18 TGTGCCAGCTCACCAGGACAGGGGGACTACGAGCAGTACTTC CASSPGQGDYEQYF
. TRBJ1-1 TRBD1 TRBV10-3 TGTGCCATCAGTGGTTTGGGACAGGGGTTTGTCTCTGAAGCTTTCTTT CAISGLGQGFVSEAFF